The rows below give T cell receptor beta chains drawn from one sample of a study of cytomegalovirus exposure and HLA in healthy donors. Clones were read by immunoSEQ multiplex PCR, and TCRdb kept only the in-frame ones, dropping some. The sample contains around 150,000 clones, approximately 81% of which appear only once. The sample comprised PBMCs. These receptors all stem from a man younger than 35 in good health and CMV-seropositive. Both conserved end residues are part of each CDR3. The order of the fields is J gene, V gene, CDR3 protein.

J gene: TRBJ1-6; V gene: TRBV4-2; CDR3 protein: CASSQEFRGVSLHF
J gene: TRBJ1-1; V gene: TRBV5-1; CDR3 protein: CASSKEGGGIATEAFF
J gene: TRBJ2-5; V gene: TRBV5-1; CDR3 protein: CASSLSGFQETQYF
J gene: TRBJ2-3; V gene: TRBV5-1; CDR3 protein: CASSFSGGAGGTQYF
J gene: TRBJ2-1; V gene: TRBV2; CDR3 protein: CASSDADSYNEQFF
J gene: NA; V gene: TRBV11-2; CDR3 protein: CASRPGGGSIYEQYF
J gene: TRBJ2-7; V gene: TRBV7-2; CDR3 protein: CASSLRWGGSKTYEQYF
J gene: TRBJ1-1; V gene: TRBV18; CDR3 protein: CASSPPVAGFMNTEAFF
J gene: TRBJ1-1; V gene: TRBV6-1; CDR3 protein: CASRRDRADTEAFF
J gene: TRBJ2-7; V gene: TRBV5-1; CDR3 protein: CASSPGGATYEQYF
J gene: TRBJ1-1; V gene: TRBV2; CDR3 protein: CASRDKGQAFF
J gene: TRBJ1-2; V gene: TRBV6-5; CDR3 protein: CASRDRARFVYGYTF
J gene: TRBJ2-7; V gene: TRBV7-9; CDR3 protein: CASSPGGAHYEQYF
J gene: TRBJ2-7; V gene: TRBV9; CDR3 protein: CASSVKDSSYEQYF
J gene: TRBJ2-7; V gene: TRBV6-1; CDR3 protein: CASSETSGVDITYEQYF
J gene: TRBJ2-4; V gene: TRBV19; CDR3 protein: CASSTSDRGDIQYF
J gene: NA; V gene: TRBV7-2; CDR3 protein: CASRTFGGFYEQYF
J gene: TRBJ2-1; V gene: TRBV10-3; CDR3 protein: CAISEGATYNEQFF
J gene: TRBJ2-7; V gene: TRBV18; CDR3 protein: CASSPGRDGYEQYF
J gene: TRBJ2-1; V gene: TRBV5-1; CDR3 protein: CASSLAHRTGAYNEQFF
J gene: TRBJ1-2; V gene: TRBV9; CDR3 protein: CASSPHIQGTSNYGYTF
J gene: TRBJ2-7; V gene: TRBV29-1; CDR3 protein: CSVEIAGQGGPYEQYF
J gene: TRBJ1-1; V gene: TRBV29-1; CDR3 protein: CSGLSGNTEAFF
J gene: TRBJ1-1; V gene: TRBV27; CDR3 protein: CASSPRAGVLTNTEAFF
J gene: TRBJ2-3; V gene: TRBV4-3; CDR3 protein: CASSQSAGVRDTQYF
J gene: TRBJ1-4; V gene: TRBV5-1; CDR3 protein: CASSQTDATNEKLFF
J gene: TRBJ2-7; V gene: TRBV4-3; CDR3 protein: CASSQDKAGSYEQYF
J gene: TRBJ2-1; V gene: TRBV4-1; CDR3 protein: CASSRSTGTLEYNEQFF
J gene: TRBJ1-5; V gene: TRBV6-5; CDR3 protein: CASSYSQGGQPQHF
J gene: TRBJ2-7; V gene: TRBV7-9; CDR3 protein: CASSGSAYEQYF
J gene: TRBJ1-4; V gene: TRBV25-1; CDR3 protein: CASSEGGLPGNEKLFF
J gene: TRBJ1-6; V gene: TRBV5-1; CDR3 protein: CASSPRTGDNSPLHF
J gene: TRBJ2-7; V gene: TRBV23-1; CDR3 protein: CADLEGQSDYEQYF
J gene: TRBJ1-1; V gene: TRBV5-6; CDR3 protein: CASSFSGLGEAFF
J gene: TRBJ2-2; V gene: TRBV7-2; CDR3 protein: CASSLQESTGELFF
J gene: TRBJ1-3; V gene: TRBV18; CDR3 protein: CASSQGTSNTIYF
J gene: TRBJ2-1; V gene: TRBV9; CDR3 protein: CASSVRDSPYNEQFF
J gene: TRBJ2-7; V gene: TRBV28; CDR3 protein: CASSLGPGQSYEQYF
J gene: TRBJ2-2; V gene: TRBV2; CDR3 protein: CASRRGGPNTGELFF
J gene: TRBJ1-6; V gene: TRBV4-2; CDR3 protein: CASSQGGFRNSPLHF
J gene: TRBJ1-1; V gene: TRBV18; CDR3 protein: CASSPVNSNTEAFF
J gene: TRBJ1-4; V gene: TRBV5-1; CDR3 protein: CASSLGTGTNEKLFF
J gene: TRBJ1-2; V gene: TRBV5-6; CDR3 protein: CASSLGEYGYTF
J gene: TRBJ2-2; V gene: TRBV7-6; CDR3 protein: CASKLAGGDTGELFF
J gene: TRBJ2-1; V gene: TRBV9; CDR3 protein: CASSDGTSGGWNEQFF